The 20 T cell receptor beta chains below come from one sample, sequenced in a study of blood T cell repertoires in COVID-19. Data came from immunoSEQ multiplex PCR; TCRdb stores just in-frame clones and leaves some out. The repertoire includes 100,000 to 150,000 clones, over 75% of them detected once, and about 3.8% sits in the top ten. Sequenced material: peripheral blood. The receptors were gathered from a man aged 55-75 years with acute or convalescent COVID-19.

A note on this clone: An end of the junction differs from the germline gene, which may be a read error. This chain joins TRBV27 and TRBJ2-7; 7 nucleotides agree with TRBD1. CDR1 is MNHEY and CDR2 is SMNVEV in the germline V gene (reference sequence). The CDR3 is 13 amino acids. The CDR3 bases are TGTGCCAGCAGTATATCAGACAGGGCTCGTACGTACTTC. The encoded protein is CASSISDRARTYF.

The V call is TRBV7-2, the J call TRBJ2-2; TRBD2 agrees at 7 bases. V shed 5 bases and J 1 base; nucleotides not matched to a gene: 7. The CDR3 totals 16 residues. Per the germline V gene, CDR1 is SGHTA and CDR2 is FQGNSA. The CDR3 spells CASSTRAGKNTGELFF. The CDR3, as DNA: TGTGCCAGCAGCACAAGAGCGGGAAAGAACACCGGGGAGCTGTTTTTT.

CDR3: CASSFHERGITDTQYF. As DNA, the CDR3 is TGTGCCAGCAGCTTCCACGAGCGGGGGATTACAGATACGCAGTATTTT. The chain recombines TRBV7-2 with TRBJ2-3; TRBD2 matches at 8 bases. J lost 3 bases, V lost 3 bases, and 8 bases had no gene match. The CDR3 is 16 residues long. The germline CDR1 and CDR2 sequences are SGHTA and FQGNSA.

This clone was observed a handful of times. The chain links TRBV6-5 to TRBJ1-1, with D unresolved. Germline assignment: CDR1 MNHEY and CDR2 SVGAGI. The CDR3 runs 13 residues. V lost 0 bases to trimming and J lost 7 bases, with 9 bases between them. In DNA, the CDR3 is TGTGCCAGCAGTTACTCTGGGAGGGATGAAGCTTTCTTT. Its protein is CASSYSGRDEAFF.

This clone came up once. The V call is TRBV19, the J call TRBJ2-3; weak D call: TRBD2 (5 bases). The CDR3 is made up of 15 amino acids. Trimming left V 1 base short and J 2 bases short, with 10 bases between. CDR1 is LNHDA, CDR2 SQIVND, per germline (reference sequence). CDR3 loop: CASSIGRSDTDTQYF. In DNA, the CDR3 is TGTGCCAGTAGTATAGGGAGGTCTGACACAGATACGCAGTATTTT. Looking up the rest from reference TRBV19 and TRBJ2-3 gives the full variable domain: DGGITQSPKYLFRKEGQNVTLSCEQNLNHDAMYWYRQDPGQGLRLIYYSQIVNDFQKGDIAEGYSVSREKKESFPLTVTSAQKNPTAFYLCASSIGRSDTDTQYFGPGTRLTVL.

Points on this clone: The sample carries other DNA sequences with the same CDR3. This rearrangement joins TRBV6-5 to TRBJ2-7; TRBD1 aligns across 12 bases. Germline assignment: CDR1 MNHEY and CDR2 SVGAGI. CDR3 size: 13 residues. V lost 6 bases, J lost 5 bases, and 2 bases stayed unmatched. The chain's CDR3 is CASRRDRGHEQYF. The CDR3 DNA reads TGTGCCAGCAGGAGGGACAGGGGGCACGAGCAGTACTTC.

The chain employs TRBV4-1 and TRBJ1-4; a possible D gene is TRBD1 (5 bases). Germline CDR1 is MGHRA and CDR2 is YSYEKL. V lost 4 bases and J 4 bases, leaving 16 bases between the germline ends. The CDR3 covers 16 residues. The CDR3 spells CASSPFSRGDNEKLFF. CDR3 in DNA: TGCGCCAGCAGCCCCTTTAGCCGGGGGGATAATGAAAAACTGTTTTTT.

This sequence joins TRBV18 and TRBJ2-1, with TRBD1 identical over 10 bases. The trim removed 3 bases at V and 7 bases at J, leaving 9 bases unmatched. Germline CDR1 reads KGHSH; CDR2 reads LQKENI. The CDR3 runs 16 residues. The CDR3 here is CASSPPGTGDWNEQFF. As DNA, the CDR3 is TGTGCCAGCTCACCCCCCGGGACAGGGGACTGGAATGAGCAGTTCTTC.

The chain joins TRBV28 to TRBJ2-1; D gene uncertain. The CDR3 extends over 12 amino acids. V lost 3 bases to trimming and J lost 9 bases, with 9 bases between them. Looked up from germline, CDR1 is MDHEN and CDR2 is SYDVKM. This CDR3 reads CASSLSRFEQFF. The CDR3 DNA sequence: TGTGCCAGCAGTTTGAGCAGGTTTGAGCAGTTCTTC. The whole variable domain, filled in from reference TRBV28 and TRBJ2-1, reads DVKVTQSSRYLVKRTGEKVFLECVQDMDHENMFWYRQDPGLGLRLIYFSYDVKMKEKGDIPEGYSVSREKKERFSLILESASTNQTSMYLCASSLSRFEQFFGPGTRLTVL.

The V and J genes are TRBV7-8 and TRBJ2-7; D is perhaps TRBD1 (5 bases). CDR1 and CDR2 from the germline V gene are SGHVS and FQNEAQ. V dropped 1 base and J dropped 1 base, with 11 bases sitting between them. The CDR3 loop spans 15 amino acids. The CDR3 bases are TGTGCCAGCAGCTTAGGGGCAGGGAAGTCCTACGAGCAGTACTTC. Protein product: CASSLGAGKSYEQYF.

The V and J genes are TRBV19 and TRBJ2-7; D is perhaps TRBD2 (6 bases). Germline assignment: CDR1 LNHDA and CDR2 SQIVND (reference sequence). Trimming took off 9 bases at V and 3 bases at J, with 9 bases between the two ends. CDR3 length equals 11 residues. The CDR3 is CASGGSYEQYF. DNA of the CDR3: TGTGCCAGCGGAGGGAGCTACGAGCAGTACTTC. Variable domain in full (rest from reference TRBV19 and TRBJ2-7): DGGITQSPKYLFRKEGQNVTLSCEQNLNHDAMYWYRQDPGQGLRLIYYSQIVNDFQKGDIAEGYSVSREKKESFPLTVTSAQKNPTAFYLCASGGSYEQYFGPGTRLTVT.

This chain connects TRBV9 to TRBJ1-2; tentatively, D is TRBD1 (6 bases). V was shortened by 4 bases and J by 8 bases, with 18 bases between the two germline ends. The CDR3 covers 14 residues. CDR1 and CDR2 from the germline V gene are SGDLS and YYNGEE. The CDR3 protein is CASSPIGGVRGYTF. CDR3 in DNA: TGTGCCAGCAGCCCAATAGGGGGGGTGAGAGGCTACACCTTC.

CDR3 region: CASSQEPQGNQPQHF. CDR3 sequence (DNA): TGTGCCAGCAGCCAGGAGCCGCAGGGGAATCAGCCCCAGCATTTT. The chain is built from TRBV4-2 and TRBJ1-5, with D possibly being TRBD1 (6 bases). Germline assignment: CDR1 LGHNA and CDR2 YNFKEQ. Trimming stripped 3 bases from V and 4 bases from J, with 13 bases between. The CDR3 is made up of 15 amino acids.

The chain joins TRBV12-3 or TRBV12-4 to TRBJ2-1, with TRBD1 matching 10 bases. J gave up 7 bases and V 5 bases, and 2 bases lay outside the gene matches. The CDR3 sequence is 13 residues long. The CDR3 sequence is CASSADRGNEQFF. CDR3 coding DNA: TGTGCCAGCAGTGCGGACAGGGGGAATGAGCAGTTCTTC.

This chain joins TRBV10-3 and TRBJ2-1, with TRBD1 identical over 9 bases. Germline CDR1 reads ENHRY; CDR2 reads SYGVKD. With 7 bases clipped from V and 8 bases from J, the junction kept 15 bases outside the gene matches. The CDR3 is 16 residues long. The CDR3 DNA is TGTGCCATCATGGATGGGGACAGGGTTGGGGTTGATGAGCAGTTCTTC. Its translation is CAIMDGDRVGVDEQFF.

This clone was counted a few times. The chain employs TRBV5-4 and TRBJ2-1, with TRBD1 as a possible D gene (5 bases). CDR1 and CDR2 (germline): SGHNT, YYREEE (reference sequence). Between the trimmed V and J ends, which lost 2 bases and 3 bases, there was a span of 6 bases. The CDR3 sequence is 13 residues long. Here the CDR3 reads CASSFGHYNEQFF. CDR3 nucleotides: TGTGCCAGCAGCTTCGGACACTACAATGAGCAGTTCTTC.

V gene TRBV18 combines with J gene TRBJ2-7; TRBD1 might be the D (6 bases). Germline V gene sequence: CDR1 KGHSH, CDR2 LQKENI. This CDR3 has 15 amino acids. V was cut by 6 bases and J by 2 bases, with 17 bases left in between. Here the CDR3 reads CASSRGEDSAYEQYF. CDR3 nucleotides: TGTGCCAGCTCCCGGGGCGAGGACAGCGCCTACGAGCAGTACTTC.

V usage is TRBV10-1 and J usage is TRBJ2-3, with 8 bases matching TRBD2. Losses at the gene ends were 5 bases for V and 2 bases for J; bases not matched to a gene: 9. The CDR3 covers 16 residues. Germline values: CDR1 WNHNN, CDR2 SYGVQD (reference sequence). The CDR3 here is CASSSDERGNTDTQYF. The CDR3 DNA sequence: TGCGCCAGCAGTTCGGATGAGCGGGGGAACACAGATACGCAGTATTTT.

At least ten counts were recorded for this clone. This chain joins TRBV6-5 and TRBJ1-5; TRBD1 matches 10 bases. J was trimmed by 3 bases and V by 6 bases; bases with no gene match: 5. Germline V CDR1 and CDR2: MNHEY, SVGAGI. The CDR3 contains 15 residues. CDR3 region: CASRRDRGDNQPQHF. Here the CDR3 DNA reads TGTGCCAGCAGACGGGACAGGGGAGACAATCAGCCCCAGCATTTT.

The genes are TRBV19 and TRBJ2-2, with 8 bases fitting TRBD1. Germline CDR1 reads LNHDA; CDR2 reads SQIVND (reference sequence). This CDR3 has 15 amino acids. The trim removed 6 bases at V and 3 bases at J, leaving 6 bases unmatched. The DNA of the CDR3 is TGTGCCAGTAGCCAGGGGGCGCGGGACACCGGGGAGCTGTTTTTT. The encoded protein is CASSQGARDTGELFF.